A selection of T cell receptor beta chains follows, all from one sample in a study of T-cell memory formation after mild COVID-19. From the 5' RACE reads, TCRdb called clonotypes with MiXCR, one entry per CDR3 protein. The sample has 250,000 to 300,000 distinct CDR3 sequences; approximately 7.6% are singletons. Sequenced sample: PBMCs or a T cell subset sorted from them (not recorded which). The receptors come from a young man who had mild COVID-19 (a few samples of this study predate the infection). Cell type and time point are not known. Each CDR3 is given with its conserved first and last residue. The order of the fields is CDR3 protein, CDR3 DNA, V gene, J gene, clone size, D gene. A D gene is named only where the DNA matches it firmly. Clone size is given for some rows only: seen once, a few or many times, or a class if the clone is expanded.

CASIRGGFTDTQYF	TGTGCCAGCATACGTGGAGGGTTCACAGATACGCAGTATTTT	TRBV6-5	TRBJ2-3	few	-
CASALDGNQPQHF	TGTGCCAGCGCCCTGGACGGCAATCAGCCCCAGCATTTT	TRBV7-9	TRBJ1-5	few	-
CASSGGWDSSGANVLTF	TGTGCCAGCAGTGGAGGGTGGGACAGCTCTGGGGCCAACGTCCTGACTTTC	TRBV6-5	TRBJ2-6	many	-
CASSLRISGTDTQYF	TGCGCCAGCAGCTTGCGGATCAGCGGCACAGATACGCAGTATTTT	TRBV5-1	TRBJ2-3	many	-
CASSLTGLSGALHTQYF	TGTGCCAGCAGCTTAACCGGCCTTAGCGGGGCGCTGCATACGCAGTATTTT	TRBV7-3	TRBJ2-3	few	TRBD2
CASRYDSAYEQYF	TGTGCCAGCAGGTACGACAGCGCCTACGAGCAGTACTTC	TRBV5-4	TRBJ2-7	few	-
CSAREWDRGRLNTEAFF	TGCAGTGCTAGAGAGTGGGACAGGGGGCGATTGAACACTGAAGCTTTCTTT	TRBV20-1	TRBJ1-1	-	TRBD1
CASSPRGLAWNTEAFF	TGTGCCAGCAGCCCAAGGGGGTTGGCTTGGAACACTGAAGCTTTCTTT	TRBV7-9	TRBJ1-1	-	-
CASSRWEVSAPLHF	TGTGCCAGCAGCCGCTGGGAGGTTTCCGCACCCCTCCACTTT	TRBV7-2	TRBJ1-6	few	-
CAWSEGTADTQYF	TGTGCCTGGAGTGAAGGGACAGCAGATACGCAGTATTTT	TRBV30	TRBJ2-3	-	TRBD1
CASSPGVANEQFF	TGTGCCAGCAGCCCAGGGGTTGCTAATGAGCAGTTCTTC	TRBV7-9	TRBJ2-1	few	-
CASSLGSGVTPEELFF	TGCGCCAGCAGCTTGGGTTCAGGAGTAACACCGGAGGAGCTGTTTTTT	TRBV5-1	TRBJ2-2	many	-
CSAREVSNEKLFF	TGCAGTGCTAGAGAAGTCTCTAATGAAAAACTGTTTTTT	TRBV20-1	TRBJ1-4	-	-